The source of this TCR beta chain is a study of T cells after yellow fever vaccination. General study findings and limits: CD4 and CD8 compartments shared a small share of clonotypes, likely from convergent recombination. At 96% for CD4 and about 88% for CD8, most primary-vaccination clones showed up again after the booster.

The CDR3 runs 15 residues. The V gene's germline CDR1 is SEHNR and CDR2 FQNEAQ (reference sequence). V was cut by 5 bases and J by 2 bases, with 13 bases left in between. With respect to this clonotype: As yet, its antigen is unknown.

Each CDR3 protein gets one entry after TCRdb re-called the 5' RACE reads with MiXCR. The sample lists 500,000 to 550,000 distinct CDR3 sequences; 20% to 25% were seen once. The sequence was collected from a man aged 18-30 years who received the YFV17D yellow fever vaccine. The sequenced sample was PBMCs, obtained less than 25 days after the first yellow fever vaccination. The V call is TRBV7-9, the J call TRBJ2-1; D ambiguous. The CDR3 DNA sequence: TGTGCCAGCAGCCCCCGCGGCAGCCCCTACAATGAGCAGTTCTTC. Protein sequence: CASSPRGSPYNEQFF.